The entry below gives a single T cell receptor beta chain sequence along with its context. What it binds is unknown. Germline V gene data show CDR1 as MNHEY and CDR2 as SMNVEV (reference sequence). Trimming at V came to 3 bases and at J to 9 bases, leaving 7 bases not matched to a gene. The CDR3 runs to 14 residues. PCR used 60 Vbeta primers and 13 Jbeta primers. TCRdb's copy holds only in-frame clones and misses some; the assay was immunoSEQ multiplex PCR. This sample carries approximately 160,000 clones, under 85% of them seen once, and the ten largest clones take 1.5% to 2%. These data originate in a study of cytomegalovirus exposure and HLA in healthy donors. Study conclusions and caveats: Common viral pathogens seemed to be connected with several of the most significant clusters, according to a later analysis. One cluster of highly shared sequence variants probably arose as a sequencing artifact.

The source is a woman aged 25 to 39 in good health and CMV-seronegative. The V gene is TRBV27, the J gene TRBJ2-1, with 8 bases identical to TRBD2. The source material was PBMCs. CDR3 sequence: CASSFPGLASEQFF. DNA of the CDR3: TGTGCCAGCAGTTTCCCCGGACTAGCTAGTGAGCAGTTCTTC.